This TCR beta chain was captured in a study of blood T cell repertoires in COVID-19. Sequencing used immunoSEQ multiplex PCR; TCRdb keeps in-frame clones, though not all of them. The data contain a few hundred thousand clones, roughly 85% of them singletons. V was cut by 2 bases and J by 10 bases, with 6 bases left in between. The CDR3 covers 11 residues. Germline CDR1 and CDR2: KGHSH and LQKENI. This rearrangement joins TRBV18 to TRBJ2-1; a possible D gene is TRBD1 (6 bases). The sample comprised peripheral blood. The origin of this receptor is a woman younger than 30 with acute or convalescent COVID-19. CDR3 nucleotide sequence: TGTGCCAGCTCACCAGGGGGCGAGCAGTTCTTC. It is translated as CASSPGGEQFF. Combining the CDR3 with reference TRBV18 and TRBJ2-1 gives the whole variable domain NAGVMQNPRHLVRRRGQEARLRCSPMKGHSHVYWYRQLPEEGLKFMVYLQKENIIDESGMPKERFSAEFPKEGPSILRIQQVVRGDSAAYFCASSPGGEQFFGPGTRLTVL.